Listed below are T cell receptor beta chains from one sample, sequenced in a study of CD8+CD57+ T cells in acquired aplastic anemia. One entry per CDR3 protein results from TCRdb running MiXCR on the reads. Of about half a million distinct CDR3 sequences in the sample, roughly 34% were seen once. What was sequenced was sorted CD4+, CD8+, or CD8+CD57+ T cells (not recorded which) from PBMCs. All receptors derive from a human donor with aplastic anemia. CDR3s include the opening cysteine and the closing phenylalanine or tryptophan. Each record gives: clone size, V gene, D gene, J gene, CDR3 DNA, CDR3 protein. The D gene is left open where the match is weak. For some rows the clone size is stated as once, few or many, or as a class when expanded; others skip it.

.	TRBV25-1	TRBD1	TRBJ2-7	TGTGCCAGCACCCCTGAGGACAGGGCAGGAGGGCAGTACTTC	CASTPEDRAGGQYF
.	TRBV5-1	.	TRBJ1-6	TGCGCCAGCAGCTTATACGAAGGGGCTAATTCACCCCTCCACTTT	CASSLYEGANSPLHF
many	TRBV15	.	TRBJ2-3	TGTGCCACCAGCAGAGGTGCCCCTGTCACAGATACGCAGTATTTT	CATSRGAPVTDTQYF
.	TRBV5-4	TRBD2	TRBJ2-4	TGTGCCAGCAGCCCCGCCGGACTAGCGGGAAGGGGAGACATTCAGTACTTC	CASSPAGLAGRGDIQYF
.	TRBV10-3	.	TRBJ1-3	TGTGCCATCAGTGAATCGGCGGGAGCTAACTATGGCTACACCATATATTTT	CAISESAGANYGYTIYF
.	TRBV2	.	TRBJ2-7	TGTGCCAGCAGTTTATCCCCAGGATACGAGCAGTACTTC	CASSLSPGYEQYF
once	TRBV24-1	TRBD2	TRBJ2-2	TGTGCCAGCAGCCCCCGACTAGCGGGGGACACTAACACCGGGGAGCTGTTTTTT	CASSPRLAGDTNTGELFF
.	TRBV6-1	TRBD2	TRBJ2-7	TGTGCCAGCAGGCTGGGGGGGGGGCAGTACTTC	CASRLGGGQYF
.	TRBV24-1	.	TRBJ2-7	TGCGCCAGCAGTGATGGGCAGTCCTACGAGCAGTACTTC	CASSDGQSYEQYF
many	TRBV7-8	TRBD1	TRBJ1-2	TGTGCCAGCAGCTCCTATCGGACAGGCCTGTCTTTGAGCTACACCTTC	CASSSYRTGLSLSYTF
many	TRBV29-1	.	TRBJ1-3	TGCAGCGTCGGACAAGCCCACACTGGAAACACCATATATTTT	CSVGQAHTGNTIYF
.	TRBV5-1	TRBD2	TRBJ2-1	TGCGCCAGCAGCACAGCGGGAGTGTCTTACGATGAGCAGTTCTTC	CASSTAGVSYDEQFF
.	TRBV5-6	.	TRBJ2-7	TGTGCCAGCAGCTCCTTTTTAGCAGGGGTCGCCTACGAGCAGTACTTC	CASSSFLAGVAYEQYF
.	TRBV28	.	TRBJ1-1	TGTGCCAGCAGCACCCCGCAGTGGAACACTGAAGCTTTCTTT	CASSTPQWNTEAFF
.	TRBV15	.	TRBJ2-2	TGTGCCACAGGAAAAGGGTTCTCCGGGGAGCTGTTTTTT	CATGKGFSGELFF
.	TRBV20-1	TRBD1	TRBJ1-1	TGCAGTGCTAGACAGAAACAGGGGGCGGCGAACACTGAAGCTTTCTTT	CSARQKQGAANTEAFF
.	TRBV25-1	TRBD1	TRBJ1-3	TGTGCCAGCAGCTTGGCGGGGGGACAGCTCCGCTCTGGAAACACCATATATTTT	CASSLAGGQLRSGNTIYF
.	TRBV20-1	TRBD1	TRBJ2-7	TGCAGTGCTAGACAATCGATCGACAGGGGTTACGAGCAGTACTTC	CSARQSIDRGYEQYF
few	TRBV7-2	.	TRBJ1-6	TGTGCCAGCAGCGGCCTCAGATCACCCCTCCACTTT	CASSGLRSPLHF
.	TRBV19	TRBD2	TRBJ2-1	TGTGCCAGTACTCTTTTAGCGGGAACCTACAATGAGCAGTTCTTC	CASTLLAGTYNEQFF
.	TRBV11-2	TRBD2	TRBJ2-1	TGTGCCAGCCGTCAAACTAGCGGGAGGGCGAATGAGCAGTTCTTC	CASRQTSGRANEQFF
once	TRBV10-2	TRBD1	TRBJ2-2	TGCGCCAGCCGTGGGACAGTCACCGGGGAGCTGTTTTTT	CASRGTVTGELFF
.	TRBV7-9	.	TRBJ2-7	TGTGCCAGCAGCTTGGGCGGGGGCCCCCACGAGCAGTACTTC	CASSLGGGPHEQYF
few	TRBV2	.	TRBJ2-3	TGTGCCAGCAGCTTCAACCGGGGCAATGAGCAGTATTTT	CASSFNRGNEQYF
.	TRBV2	TRBD1	TRBJ2-7	TGTGCCAGCAGTAACAGGGGTAACTCCTACGAGCAGTACTTC	CASSNRGNSYEQYF
.	TRBV6-5	TRBD2	TRBJ2-3	TGTGCCAGCAGTTACTGGGGTACGGGGGGGGATACGCAGTATTTT	CASSYWGTGGDTQYF
.	TRBV5-4	.	TRBJ1-4	TGTGCCAGCAGCCAAGTTAGCCCGGCAGCATTTAATGAAAAACTGTTTTTT	CASSQVSPAAFNEKLFF
many	TRBV29-1	.	TRBJ2-3	TGCAGCACCCAGGCTACAGATACGCAGTATTTT	CSTQATDTQYF
few	TRBV19	TRBD2	TRBJ2-3	TGTGCCAGTAGTACCCGGGTGCCTAGCGGGGAAAACACAGATACGCAGTATTTT	CASSTRVPSGENTDTQYF
few	TRBV9	.	TRBJ1-1	TGTGCCAGCAGCGTAGCAGGGGTGCACACTGAAGCTTTCTTT	CASSVAGVHTEAFF
.	TRBV7-3	TRBD2	TRBJ2-1	TGTGCCAGCAGTTTAAGGGCTAGCGGGGGGCTAGACTCCTACAATGAGCAGTTCTTC	CASSLRASGGLDSYNEQFF
many	TRBV20-1	TRBD2	TRBJ2-7	TGCAGTGCTAGAGCACCTAGCGGGAGGGCTCAAGAGCAGTACTTC	CSARAPSGRAQEQYF
many	TRBV2	.	TRBJ2-2	TGTGCCAGCAGTGTAACAGGGTTACACACCGGGGAGCTGTTTTTT	CASSVTGLHTGELFF
.	TRBV20-1	.	TRBJ1-2	TGCAGTGTCCGAGACCCGCTTGCCTATGGCTACACCTTC	CSVRDPLAYGYTF
.	TRBV29-1	.	TRBJ1-3	TGCAGCGGGTACATTGGAAACACCATATATTTT	CSGYIGNTIYF
few	TRBV5-1	.	TRBJ2-2	TGCGCCAGCAGATTGGGGACGAACACCGGGGAGCTGTTTTTT	CASRLGTNTGELFF
.	TRBV19	.	TRBJ2-1	TGTGCCAGTAGCCGCCCCCCCCTCAATGAGCAGTTCTTC	CASSRPPLNEQFF
many	TRBV7-9	.	TRBJ2-7	TGTGCCAGCAGCTTAGTGCTCGGCTACGAGCAGTACTTC	CASSLVLGYEQYF
many	TRBV6-1	.	TRBJ1-6	TGTGCCAGCAGTGAGCTTGGGGGTTCACCCCTCCACTTT	CASSELGGSPLHF
.	TRBV12-3/TRBV12-4	.	TRBJ1-5	TGTGCCAGCAGTTTTTCGTCGGGGGGGAATCAGCCCCAGCATTTT	CASSFSSGGNQPQHF
many	TRBV29-1	.	TRBJ2-3	TGCAGCGTTGGTGGCAGGGTGACAGATACGCAGTATTTT	CSVGGRVTDTQYF
.	TRBV20-1	TRBD2	TRBJ2-1	TGCAGTGCTAAACTGACTAGCGGGAAACCAAGCTCCTACAATGAGCAGTTCTTC	CSAKLTSGKPSSYNEQFF
many	TRBV2	.	TRBJ2-7	TGTGCCAGCAGCGGACAGAGTACAGTCTCCTACGAGCAGTACTTC	CASSGQSTVSYEQYF
.	TRBV4-1	TRBD2	TRBJ2-1	TGCGCCAGCAGCGTTAGCGGGGTGGCGGGCTATGAGCAGTTCTTC	CASSVSGVAGYEQFF
many	TRBV5-6	TRBD2	TRBJ2-5	TGTGCCAGCAGCGGGCGACTAGCGGTTGAGACCCAGTACTTC	CASSGRLAVETQYF
.	TRBV12-3/TRBV12-4	.	TRBJ2-1	TGTGCCAGCAGTTTAGTGGACACAGGGAGCTCCTACAATGAGCAGTTCTTC	CASSLVDTGSSYNEQFF
.	TRBV20-1	TRBD1	TRBJ2-5	TGCAGTGCGCGCCTGACAGGGAGCCAAGAGACCCAGTACTTC	CSARLTGSQETQYF
many	TRBV7-2	TRBD2	TRBJ2-7	TGTGCCAGCAGCCTAAGACTAGCGGGTGTCTCCTACGAGCAGTACTTC	CASSLRLAGVSYEQYF
.	TRBV3-1	.	TRBJ1-6	TGTGCCAGCAGCCAACGGGGACGGCAAAATTCACCCCTCCACTTT	CASSQRGRQNSPLHF
.	TRBV19	.	TRBJ1-5	TGTGCCAGTAGTCCGGGGGAGGGCAATCAGCCCCAGCATTTT	CASSPGEGNQPQHF
few	TRBV19	TRBD1	TRBJ2-1	TGTGCCAGTCGATACTACTTGGGACAGAACAATGAGCAGTTCTTC	CASRYYLGQNNEQFF
many	TRBV19	TRBD1	TRBJ2-7	TGTGCCAGTAGTGTCGGGACAGGGTTTGACGAGCAGTACTTC	CASSVGTGFDEQYF
many	TRBV29-1	TRBD2	TRBJ2-1	TGCAGCGTCCTACTAGCGGGAGGGTTGGGTGAGCAGTTCTTC	CSVLLAGGLGEQFF
few	TRBV20-1	.	TRBJ2-7	TGCAGTGCTAGAGGTCCGGGACCTAAAACCTACGAGCAGTACTTC	CSARGPGPKTYEQYF
few	TRBV18	TRBD1	TRBJ1-3	TGTGCCAGCTCACCCGATAGACAGGGGCGCTCTGGAAACACCATATATTTT	CASSPDRQGRSGNTIYF
many	TRBV19	.	TRBJ1-2	TGTGCCACCTCTGTTGCCACAGCCTATGGCTACACCTTC	CATSVATAYGYTF
many	TRBV25-1	.	TRBJ2-6	TGTGCCAGCAGTGGCGGGACTGGGGCCAACGTCCTGACTTTC	CASSGGTGANVLTF
many	TRBV7-9	.	TRBJ1-2	TGTGCCAGCAGCTTACTCAATACCCTGCACTATGGCTACACCTTC	CASSLLNTLHYGYTF
many	TRBV2	.	TRBJ1-5	TGTGCCAGCAGTGAACTCGGGAGCAATCAGCCCCAGCATTTT	CASSELGSNQPQHF